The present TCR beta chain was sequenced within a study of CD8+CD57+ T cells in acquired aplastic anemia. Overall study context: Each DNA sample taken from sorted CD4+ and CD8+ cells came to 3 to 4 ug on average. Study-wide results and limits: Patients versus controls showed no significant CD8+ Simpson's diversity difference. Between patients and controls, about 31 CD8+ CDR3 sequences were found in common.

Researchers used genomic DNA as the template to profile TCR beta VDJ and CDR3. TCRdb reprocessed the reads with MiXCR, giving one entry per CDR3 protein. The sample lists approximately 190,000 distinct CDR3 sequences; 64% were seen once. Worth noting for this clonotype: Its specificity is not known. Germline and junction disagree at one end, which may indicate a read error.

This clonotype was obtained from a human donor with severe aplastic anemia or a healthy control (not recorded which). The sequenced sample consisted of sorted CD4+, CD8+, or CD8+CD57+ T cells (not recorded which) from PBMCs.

The CDR3 region is CASSPEGGAGQETQYF. The CDR3 DNA is TGCGCCAGCAGCCCCGAAGGCGGGGCAGGCCAAGAGACCCAGTACTTC. The rearrangement joins TRBV7-9 to TRBJ2-5; the D gene is possibly TRBD2 (6 bases). The CDR3 has 16 residues. Germline CDR1 and CDR2: SEHNR and FQNEAQ (reference sequence).